Only a few counts were recorded for the clone carrying this T cell receptor (beta chain). Researchers reported sorting CD4+ naive, central memory, regulatory and stem cell-like memory cells via CD45RO/CCR7/CD25/CD127/CD95/CD27. Per the germline V gene, CDR1 is SQVTM and CDR2 is ANQGSEA. With V trimmed by 1 base and J by 5 bases, 7 bases remained unmatched. The CDR3 has 15 residues. The record originates from a study of beta chain features in type 1 diabetes. The investigators reverse transcribed all of the isolated RNA, so they sequenced expressed TCRB transcripts. TCRdb's copy holds only in-frame clones and misses some; the assay was immunoSEQ multiplex PCR. The sample consists of under 400,000 clones, 10% to 15% of them appearing once.

Sequenced input: naive CD4+ T cells from blood. The receptor comes from a man younger than 30 in good health. The V gene is TRBV29-1, the J gene TRBJ2-5; 10 bases agree with TRBD1. The CDR3 region has the DNA TGCAGCGTTGAAGGGACAGGGGGTGGTATGGAGACCCAGTACTTC. This sequence encodes CSVEGTGGGMETQYF.